This entry is about one T cell receptor beta chain. No antigen is known for it. The data are from a study of graft-versus-host responses after intestinal transplantation. About the research overall: Once they had received anti-thymocyte globulin induction, all recipients took tacrolimus and steroids for two to three years. Study-level results: Association was observed between peak circulating GvH clone levels and early post-transplant HvG declines.

Germline CDR1 and CDR2: MNHEY and SMNVEV (reference sequence). Trimming pared 2 bases from V and 6 bases from J, leaving 11 bases between. The CDR3 contains 14 residues. Assay used: immunoSEQ multiplex PCR; TCRdb lists only in-frame clones, some missing. The table records 90,000 to 150,000 clones, 85% to 95% of them present only once. The TCR comes from a human donor who received an intestinal transplant. The V gene is TRBV27, the J gene TRBJ1-5; D is ambiguous. Sample: unstimulated CD8+ T cells sorted from spleen or lymph node cells, taken before intestinal transplant. CDR3 bases: TGTGCCAGCAGTTTAGGGCCATGGGGTCAGCCCCAGCATTTT. This translates into CASSLGPWGQPQHF.